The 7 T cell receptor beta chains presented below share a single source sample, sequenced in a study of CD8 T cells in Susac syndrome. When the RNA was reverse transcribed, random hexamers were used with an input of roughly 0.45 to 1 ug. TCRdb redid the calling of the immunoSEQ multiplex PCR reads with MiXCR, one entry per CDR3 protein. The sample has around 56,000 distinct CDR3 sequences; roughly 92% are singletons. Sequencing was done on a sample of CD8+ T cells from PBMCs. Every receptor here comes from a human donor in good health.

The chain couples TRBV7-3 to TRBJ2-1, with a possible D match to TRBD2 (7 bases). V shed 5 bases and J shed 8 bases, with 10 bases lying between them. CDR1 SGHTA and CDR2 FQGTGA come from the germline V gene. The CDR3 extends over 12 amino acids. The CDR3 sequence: CASSKGGDEQFF. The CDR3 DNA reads TGTGCCAGCAGCAAGGGGGGGGATGAGCAGTTCTTC.

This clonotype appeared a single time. CDR3 sequence: CASSEVSEIYGYTF. CDR3 nucleotide sequence: TGTGCCAGCAGCGAGGTGTCGGAGATCTATGGCTACACCTTC. This rearrangement joins TRBV7-9 to TRBJ1-2, with D hard to call. The germline gives CDR1 SEHNR, CDR2 FQNEAQ (reference sequence). The CDR3 runs 14 residues. The germline V and J ends were trimmed by 5 bases and 4 bases, with 14 bases remaining between them.

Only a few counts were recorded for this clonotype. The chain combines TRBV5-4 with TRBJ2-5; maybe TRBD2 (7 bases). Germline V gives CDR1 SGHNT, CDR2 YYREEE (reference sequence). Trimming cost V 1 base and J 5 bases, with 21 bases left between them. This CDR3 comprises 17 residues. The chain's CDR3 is CASSLRGGTPLGETQYF. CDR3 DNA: TGTGCCAGCAGCTTGAGGGGAGGGACACCCCTGGGGGAGACCCAGTACTTC.

The CDR3 region is CASSPGGRYGYTF. CDR3 DNA sequence: TGTGCCAGCAGCCCGGGGGGGCGGTATGGCTACACCTTC. The rearrangement joins TRBV6-5 to TRBJ1-2, with a weak D call TRBD1 (6 bases). CDR1 and CDR2 from the germline V gene are MNHEY and SVGAGI. V lost 6 bases to trimming and J lost 5 bases, with 13 bases between them. This CDR3 is 13 amino acids long.

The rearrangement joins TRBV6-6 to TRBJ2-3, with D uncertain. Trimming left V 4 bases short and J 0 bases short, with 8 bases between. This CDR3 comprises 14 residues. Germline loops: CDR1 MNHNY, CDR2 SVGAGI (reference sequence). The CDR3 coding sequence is TGTGCCAGCAGTTTTTCCGGGAGCACAGATACGCAGTATTTT. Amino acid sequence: CASSFSGSTDTQYF.

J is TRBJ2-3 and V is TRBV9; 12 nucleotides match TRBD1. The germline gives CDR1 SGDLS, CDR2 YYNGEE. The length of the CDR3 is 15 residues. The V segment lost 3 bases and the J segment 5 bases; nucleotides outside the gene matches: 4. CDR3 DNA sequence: TGTGCCAGCAGCGCCCGGGACAGGGGGCAAGATACGCAGTATTTT. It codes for CASSARDRGQDTQYF.

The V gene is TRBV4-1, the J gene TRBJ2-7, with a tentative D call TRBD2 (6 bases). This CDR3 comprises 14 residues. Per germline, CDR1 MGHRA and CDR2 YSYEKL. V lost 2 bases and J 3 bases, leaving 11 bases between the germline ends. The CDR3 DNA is TGCGCCAGCAGCCAACTGGACTATAACTACGAGCAGTACTTC. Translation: CASSQLDYNYEQYF.